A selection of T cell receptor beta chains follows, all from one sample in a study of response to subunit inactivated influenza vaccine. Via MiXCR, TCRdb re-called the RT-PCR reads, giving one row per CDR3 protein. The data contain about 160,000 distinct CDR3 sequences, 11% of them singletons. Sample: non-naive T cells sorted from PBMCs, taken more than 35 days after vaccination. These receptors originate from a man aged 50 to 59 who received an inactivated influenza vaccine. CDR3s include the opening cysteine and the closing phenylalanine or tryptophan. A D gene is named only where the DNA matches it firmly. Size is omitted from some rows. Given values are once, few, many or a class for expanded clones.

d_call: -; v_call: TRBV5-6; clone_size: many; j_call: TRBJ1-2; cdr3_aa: CASSLVDVGYGYTF; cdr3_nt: TGTGCCAGCAGCTTGGTGGACGTAGGCTATGGCTACACCTTC
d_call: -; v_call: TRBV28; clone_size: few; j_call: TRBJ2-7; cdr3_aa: CASSPIGPGDYEQYF; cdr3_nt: TGTGCCAGCAGCCCCATAGGTCCCGGTGATTACGAGCAGTACTTC
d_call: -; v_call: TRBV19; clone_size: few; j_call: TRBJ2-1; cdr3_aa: CASSISSGGNYNEQFF; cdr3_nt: TGTGCCAGTAGTATTTCGTCGGGGGGCAACTACAATGAGCAGTTCTTC
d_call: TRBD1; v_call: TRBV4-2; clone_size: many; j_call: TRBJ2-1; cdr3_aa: CASSHPDRDNEQFF; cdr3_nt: TGTGCCAGCAGCCACCCGGACAGGGACAATGAGCAGTTCTTC
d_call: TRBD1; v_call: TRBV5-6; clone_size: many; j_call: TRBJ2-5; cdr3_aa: CASSLLGQGSETQYF; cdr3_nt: TGTGCCAGCAGCTTATTAGGACAGGGTAGTGAGACCCAGTACTTC
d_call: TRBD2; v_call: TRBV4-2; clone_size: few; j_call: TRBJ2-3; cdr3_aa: CASSQDPSGSSATQYF; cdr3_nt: TGTGCCAGCAGCCAAGATCCAAGCGGGAGTTCCGCTACGCAGTATTTT
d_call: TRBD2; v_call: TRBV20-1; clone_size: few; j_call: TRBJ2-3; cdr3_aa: CSESGRGDTQYF; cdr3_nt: TGCAGTGAGAGCGGGAGAGGCGATACGCAGTATTTT
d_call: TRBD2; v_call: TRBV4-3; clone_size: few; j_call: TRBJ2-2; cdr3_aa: CASSKSTQRGSTGELFF; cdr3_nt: TGCGCCAGCAGCAAATCGACCCAACGCGGGAGTACCGGGGAGCTGTTTTTT
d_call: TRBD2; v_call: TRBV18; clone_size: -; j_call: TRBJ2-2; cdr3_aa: CASSPQLAEHTGELFF; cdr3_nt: TGTGCCAGCTCACCACAACTAGCGGAGCACACCGGGGAGCTGTTTTTT
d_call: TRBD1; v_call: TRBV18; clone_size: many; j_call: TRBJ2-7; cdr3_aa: CASSPLETGTGSYEQYF; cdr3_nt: TGTGCCAGCTCACCTTTGGAAACCGGGACAGGGTCCTACGAGCAGTACTTC
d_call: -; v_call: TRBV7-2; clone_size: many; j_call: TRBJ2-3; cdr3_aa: CASSLLRDTQYF; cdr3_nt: TGTGCCAGCAGCTTACTTCGCGATACGCAGTATTTT
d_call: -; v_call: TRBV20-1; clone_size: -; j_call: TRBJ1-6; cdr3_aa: CSARDTGVASPLHF; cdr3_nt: TGCAGTGCTAGAGATACGGGTGTAGCTTCACCCCTCCACTTT
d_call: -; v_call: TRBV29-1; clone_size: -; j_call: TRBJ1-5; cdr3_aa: CSVAPGRNQPQHF; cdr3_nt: TGCAGCGTTGCCCCAGGGCGCAATCAGCCCCAGCATTTT
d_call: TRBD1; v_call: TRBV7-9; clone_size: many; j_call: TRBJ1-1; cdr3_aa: CASSSTGRAFF; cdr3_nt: TGTGCCAGCAGCTCGACAGGGAGGGCTTTCTTT
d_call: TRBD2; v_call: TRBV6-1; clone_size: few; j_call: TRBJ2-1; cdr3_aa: CASRTTPGLGYNEQFF; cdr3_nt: TGTGCCAGCAGAACAACTCCGGGACTAGGGTACAATGAGCAGTTCTTC
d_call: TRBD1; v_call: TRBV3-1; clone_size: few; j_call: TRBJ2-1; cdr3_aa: CASSQGQGASNEQFF; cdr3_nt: TGTGCCAGCAGCCAAGGCCAGGGGGCATCGAATGAGCAGTTCTTC
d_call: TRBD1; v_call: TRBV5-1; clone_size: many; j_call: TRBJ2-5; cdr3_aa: CASSFYRGAPQETQYF; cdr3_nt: TGCGCCAGCAGCTTCTACAGGGGCGCCCCACAAGAGACCCAGTACTTC
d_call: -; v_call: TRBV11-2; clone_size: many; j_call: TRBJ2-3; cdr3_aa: CASSSRRYGGVTDTQYF; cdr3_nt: TGTGCCAGCAGCTCCCGACGGTACGGGGGCGTCACAGATACGCAGTATTTT
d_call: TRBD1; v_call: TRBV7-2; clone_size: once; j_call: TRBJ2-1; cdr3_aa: CASSPRQGARNEQFF; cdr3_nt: TGTGCCAGCAGCCCACGACAGGGGGCGCGCAATGAGCAGTTCTTC
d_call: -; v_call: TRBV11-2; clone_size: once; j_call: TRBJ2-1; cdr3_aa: CASSSTGATSYKEQFF; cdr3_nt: TGTGCCAGCAGCTCCACGGGAGCGACCTCCTACAAGGAGCAGTTCTTC
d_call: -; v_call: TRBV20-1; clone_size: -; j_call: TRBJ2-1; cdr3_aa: CSASRGDGNEQFF; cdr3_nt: TGCAGTGCGAGTAGGGGGGATGGCAATGAGCAGTTCTTC
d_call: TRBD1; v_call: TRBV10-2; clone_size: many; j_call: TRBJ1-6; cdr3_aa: CASSTGVERNSPLHF; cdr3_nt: TGCGCCAGCAGTACAGGGGTTGAAAGAAATTCACCCCTCCACTTT
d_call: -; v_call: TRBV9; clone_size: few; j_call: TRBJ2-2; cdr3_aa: CASRGDPVTGELFF; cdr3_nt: TGTGCCAGCAGGGGAGACCCAGTCACCGGGGAGCTGTTTTTT
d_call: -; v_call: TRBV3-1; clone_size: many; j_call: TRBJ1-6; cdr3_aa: CASSQGFAPLHF; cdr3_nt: TGTGCCAGCAGCCAAGGCTTCGCACCCCTCCACTTT
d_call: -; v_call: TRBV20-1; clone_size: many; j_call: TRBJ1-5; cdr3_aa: CSATRGGNQPQHF; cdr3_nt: TGCAGTGCTACCCGGGGGGGTAATCAGCCCCAGCATTTT
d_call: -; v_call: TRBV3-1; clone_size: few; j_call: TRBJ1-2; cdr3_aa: CASSQDGWGASYGYTF; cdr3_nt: TGTGCCAGCAGCCAAGATGGGTGGGGTGCCTCATATGGCTACACCTTC
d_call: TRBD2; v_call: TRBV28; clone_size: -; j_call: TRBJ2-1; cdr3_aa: CASSRRPSGRNEQFF; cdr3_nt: TGTGCCAGCAGCCGCCGCCCTAGCGGGAGGAATGAGCAGTTCTTC
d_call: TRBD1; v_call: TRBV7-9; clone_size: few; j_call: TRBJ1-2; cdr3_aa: CASSPGQILYGYTF; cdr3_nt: TGTGCCAGCAGCCCGGGACAGATCCTCTATGGCTACACCTTC
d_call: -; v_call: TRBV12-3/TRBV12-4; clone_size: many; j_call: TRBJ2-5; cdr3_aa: CASSLDGGQETQYF; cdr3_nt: TGTGCCAGCAGTTTAGATGGAGGGCAAGAGACCCAGTACTTC
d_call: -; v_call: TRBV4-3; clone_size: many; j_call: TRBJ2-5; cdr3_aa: CASSQDVSGQTQYF; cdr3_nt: TGCGCCAGCAGCCAAGATGTGAGCGGACAGACCCAGTACTTC
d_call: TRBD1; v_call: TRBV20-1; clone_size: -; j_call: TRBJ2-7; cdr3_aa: CSATTGDEQYF; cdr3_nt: TGCAGTGCGACGACAGGGGACGAGCAGTACTTC
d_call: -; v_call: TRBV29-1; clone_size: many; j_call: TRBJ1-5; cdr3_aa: CSVAGGGDQPQHF; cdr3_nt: TGCAGCGTTGCGGGGGGAGGGGATCAGCCCCAGCATTTT
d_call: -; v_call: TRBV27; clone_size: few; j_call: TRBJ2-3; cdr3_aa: CASSHGQTQYF; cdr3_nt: TGTGCCAGCAGTCACGGACAGACGCAGTATTTT
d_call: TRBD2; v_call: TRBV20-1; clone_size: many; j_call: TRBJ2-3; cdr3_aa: CSARELVLAATDTQYF; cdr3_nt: TGCAGTGCTAGAGAATTAGTGCTAGCGGCCACAGATACGCAGTATTTT
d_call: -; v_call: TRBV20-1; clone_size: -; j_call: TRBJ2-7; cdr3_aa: CSARDRQELYEQYF; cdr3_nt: TGCAGTGCTAGAGATCGCCAGGAGTTATACGAGCAGTACTTC
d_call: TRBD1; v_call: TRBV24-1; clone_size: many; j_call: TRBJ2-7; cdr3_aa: CATSDPSTGVYEQYF; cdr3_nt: TGTGCCACCAGTGATCCTTCGACAGGGGTCTACGAGCAGTACTTC
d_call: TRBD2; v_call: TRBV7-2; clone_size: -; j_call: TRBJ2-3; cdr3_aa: CASSSRLAGGLDTQYF; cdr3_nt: TGTGCCAGCAGCTCCCGACTAGCGGGGGGCTTGGATACGCAGTATTTT
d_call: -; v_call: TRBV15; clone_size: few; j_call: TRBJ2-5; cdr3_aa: CATSSAQRETQYF; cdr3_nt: TGTGCCACCAGCAGCGCCCAACGGGAGACCCAGTACTTC
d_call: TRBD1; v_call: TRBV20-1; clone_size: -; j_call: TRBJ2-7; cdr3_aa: CSARRDSYEQYF; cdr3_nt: TGCAGTGCTAGGAGGGACAGCTACGAGCAGTACTTC
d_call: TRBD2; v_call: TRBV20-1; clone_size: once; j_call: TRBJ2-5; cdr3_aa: CSANPAGGGGPGETQYF; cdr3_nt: TGCAGTGCGAACCCGGCAGGTGGCGGGGGGCCAGGGGAGACCCAGTACTTC
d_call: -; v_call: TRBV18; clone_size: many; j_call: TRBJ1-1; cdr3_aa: CASSPFGGVKNTEAFF; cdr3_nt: TGTGCCAGCTCACCGTTCGGGGGCGTTAAGAACACTGAAGCTTTCTTT
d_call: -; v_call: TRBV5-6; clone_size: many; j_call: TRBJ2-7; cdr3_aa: CASSLIGIGSGGYEQYF; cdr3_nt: TGTGCCAGCAGCTTGATAGGGATTGGGTCTGGAGGCTACGAGCAGTACTTC
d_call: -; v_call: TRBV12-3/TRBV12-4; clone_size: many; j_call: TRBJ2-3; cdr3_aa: CASSLQSLAADTQYF; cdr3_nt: TGTGCCAGCAGTTTACAGTCACTAGCAGCAGATACGCAGTATTTT
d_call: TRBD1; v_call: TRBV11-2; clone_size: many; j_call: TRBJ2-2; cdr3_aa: CASRRTGGASGELFF; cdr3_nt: TGTGCCAGCAGACGGACAGGGGGCGCATCCGGGGAGCTGTTTTTT
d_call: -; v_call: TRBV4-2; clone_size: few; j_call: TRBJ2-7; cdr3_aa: CASSQDLGVSSYEQYF; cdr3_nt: TGTGCCAGCAGCCAAGATTTGGGGGTTAGCTCCTACGAGCAGTACTTC